Shown below are 6 T cell receptor beta chains from a single sample sequenced in a study of graft-versus-host responses after intestinal transplantation. Assay: immunoSEQ multiplex PCR; the TCRdb copy retains only in-frame clones and omits some. Of approximately 54,000 clones listed, roughly nine tenths are singletons. The material sequenced was PBMCs, taken roughly 660 days after intestinal transplant. The source is a human patient who received an intestinal transplant, so some T cells may come from the graft donor.

This chain joins TRBV7-9 and TRBJ1-2; weak D call: TRBD1 (5 bases). The CDR3 loop spans 13 amino acids. Trimming removed 5 bases from V and 8 bases from J, with 15 bases in between. Germline V lookup: CDR1 SEHNR, CDR2 FQNEAQ (reference sequence). This CDR3 reads CASSPPGTRGYTF. DNA for the CDR3: TGTGCCAGCAGCCCTCCTGGGACTCGGGGCTACACCTTC.

A few counts support this clone. The chain carries TRBV29-1 and TRBJ1-1; TRBD1 matches at 9 bases. V shed 6 bases, J shed 5 bases, and the junction held 1 base outside the gene matches. Germline CDR1 reads SQVTM; CDR2 reads ANQGSEA. The CDR3 covers 11 residues. CDR3 nucleotides: TGCAGCGTCGGACAGGGGACTGAAGCTTTCTTT. Translated, it gives CSVGQGTEAFF.

CDR3 amino acids: CASAKGSRVYEQFF. CDR3 bases: TGTGCTAGTGCCAAAGGATCTAGAGTCTATGAGCAGTTCTTC. The chain links TRBV12-5 to TRBJ2-1; D uncertain. This CDR3 is 14 amino acids long. Trimming shortened V by 7 bases and J by 8 bases, and 18 bases separated the two germline ends. Germline-derived CDR1 and CDR2 are LGHNT and FRNRAP.

This chain joins TRBV10-3 and TRBJ2-5, with 9 nucleotides matching TRBD1. J gave up 5 bases and V 6 bases, and 7 bases lay outside the gene matches. The CDR3 runs to 14 residues. Germline values: CDR1 ENHRY, CDR2 SYGVKD. The DNA for the CDR3 is TGTGCCATCAGCGCAAACAGGGGGCGTGAGACCCAGTACTTC. This sequence encodes CAISANRGRETQYF.

This clone appeared a few times. This chain uses TRBV18 with TRBJ1-4, with D unclear. The V and J ends lost 2 bases and 8 bases respectively, with 12 bases between them. This CDR3 has 14 amino acids. Germline V CDR1 and CDR2: KGHSH, LQKENI. The CDR3: CASSPGRQEEKLFF. CDR3 sequence (DNA): TGTGCCAGCTCACCAGGGAGGCAGGAAGAAAAACTGTTTTTT. Variable domain in full (rest from reference TRBV18 and TRBJ1-4): NAGVMQNPRHLVRRRGQEARLRCSPMKGHSHVYWYRQLPEEGLKFMVYLQKENIIDESGMPKERFSAEFPKEGPSILRIQQVVRGDSAAYFCASSPGRQEEKLFFGSGTQLSVL.

The chain carries TRBV27 and TRBJ2-5, with D perhaps matching TRBD1 or TRBD2 (5 bases each). Germline V gene lookup returns CDR1 MNHEY and CDR2 SMNVEV (reference sequence). The V and J ends lost 6 bases and 1 base respectively, with 6 bases between them. The CDR3 is made up of 12 amino acids. CDR3 region: CASRGPQETQYF. The CDR3 DNA reads as TGTGCCAGCAGGGGACCCCAAGAGACCCAGTACTTC.